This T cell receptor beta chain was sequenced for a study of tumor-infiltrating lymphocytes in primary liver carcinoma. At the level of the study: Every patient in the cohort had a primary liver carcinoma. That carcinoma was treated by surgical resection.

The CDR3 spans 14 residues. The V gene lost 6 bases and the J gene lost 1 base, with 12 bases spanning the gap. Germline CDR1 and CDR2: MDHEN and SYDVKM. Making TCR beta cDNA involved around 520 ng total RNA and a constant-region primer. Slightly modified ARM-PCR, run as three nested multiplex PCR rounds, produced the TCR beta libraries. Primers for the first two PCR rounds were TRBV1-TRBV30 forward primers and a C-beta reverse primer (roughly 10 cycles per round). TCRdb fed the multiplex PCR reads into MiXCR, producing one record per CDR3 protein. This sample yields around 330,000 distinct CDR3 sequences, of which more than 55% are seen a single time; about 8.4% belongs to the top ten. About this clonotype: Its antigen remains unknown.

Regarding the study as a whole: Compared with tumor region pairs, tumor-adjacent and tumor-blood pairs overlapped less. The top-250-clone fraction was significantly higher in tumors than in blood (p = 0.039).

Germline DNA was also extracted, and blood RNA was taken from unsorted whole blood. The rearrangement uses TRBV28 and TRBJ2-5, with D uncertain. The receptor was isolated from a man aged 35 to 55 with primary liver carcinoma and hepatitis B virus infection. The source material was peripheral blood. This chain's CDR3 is CASSPLGGQETQYF. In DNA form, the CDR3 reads TGTGCCAGCAGCCCCCTCGGCGGCCAAGAGACCCAGTACTTC.